These T cell receptor beta chains were read from a single sample in a study of EBV T-cell therapy then PD-1 blockade in nasopharyngeal carcinoma. Produced via immunoSEQ multiplex PCR; TCRdb's table is partial and in-frame only. The sample contains roughly 22,000 clones, 65% to 85% of which appear only once. These receptors' targets are unknown. Sequenced material: CD8+ T cells from blood, taken at day -245 from a patient whose treatment included autologous EBV-specific T cells and nivolumab. The receptors derive from a man aged 40-50 years with nasopharyngeal carcinoma. Each CDR3 is given with its conserved first and last residue. The D gene is left open where the match is weak. Size is stated for part of the rows, as once, few or many counts, or as a class when the clone is expanded.

abundance: -
j_gene: TRBJ2-5
v_gene: TRBV5-1
d_gene: -
CDR3aa: CASSSGLPKGKETQYF
CDR3nt: TGCGCCAGCAGCTCCGGACTACCCAAAGGAAAAGAGACCCAGTACTTC

abundance: -
j_gene: TRBJ2-7
v_gene: TRBV6-2/TRBV6-3
d_gene: -
CDR3aa: CASSHSWEQYF
CDR3nt: TGTGCCAGCAGCCACTCCTGGGAGCAGTACTTC

abundance: -
j_gene: TRBJ1-1
v_gene: TRBV4-3
d_gene: TRBD1
CDR3aa: CASSQGGQGRAEAFF
CDR3nt: TGCGCCAGCAGCCAAGGGGGACAGGGGCGGGCTGAAGCTTTCTTT

abundance: -
j_gene: TRBJ1-5
v_gene: TRBV28
d_gene: -
CDR3aa: CASSSLRDNDNQPQHF
CDR3nt: TGTGCCAGCAGTTCCCTTAGAGACAACGACAATCAGCCCCAGCATTTT

abundance: -
j_gene: TRBJ2-3
v_gene: TRBV3-1/TRBV3-2
d_gene: TRBD2
CDR3aa: CASSPGLAGGRTDTQYF
CDR3nt: TGTGCCAGCAGCCCGGGACTAGCGGGGGGTCGCACAGATACGCAGTATTTT

abundance: -
j_gene: TRBJ2-7
v_gene: TRBV12-3/TRBV12-4
d_gene: -
CDR3aa: CASSSDPYEQYF
CDR3nt: TGTGCCAGCAGTTCCGACCCCTACGAGCAGTACTTC

abundance: -
j_gene: TRBJ2-1
v_gene: TRBV5-1
d_gene: -
CDR3aa: CASSPRAGGVVDEQFF
CDR3nt: TGCGCCAGCAGCCCAAGGGCAGGGGGGGTAGTGGATGAGCAGTTCTTC

abundance: -
j_gene: TRBJ1-2
v_gene: TRBV7-9
d_gene: -
CDR3aa: CASNYQDLHGYTF
CDR3nt: TGTGCCAGCAACTACCAGGACTTACATGGCTACACCTTC

abundance: -
j_gene: TRBJ2-3
v_gene: TRBV4-3
d_gene: -
CDR3aa: CASSQDDLYPQYF
CDR3nt: TGCGCCAGCAGCCAAGACGACCTATACCCGCAGTATTTT

abundance: -
j_gene: TRBJ2-3
v_gene: TRBV5-6
d_gene: TRBD2
CDR3aa: CASSLGAGGGGYTQYF
CDR3nt: TGTGCCAGCAGCTTGGGCGCGGGGGGAGGTGGGTATACGCAGTATTTT

abundance: -
j_gene: TRBJ2-1
v_gene: TRBV6-6
d_gene: TRBD2
CDR3aa: CASSRATSGAYNEQFF
CDR3nt: TGTGCCAGCAGTCGAGCCACTAGCGGGGCCTACAATGAGCAGTTCTTC

abundance: -
j_gene: TRBJ2-1
v_gene: TRBV6-4
d_gene: TRBD2
CDR3aa: CASSPTGERGGNEQFF
CDR3nt: TGTGCCAGCAGTCCTACCGGGGAGCGGGGGGGCAATGAGCAGTTCTTC

abundance: -
j_gene: TRBJ1-2
v_gene: TRBV29-1
d_gene: -
CDR3aa: CSVEWVGYGYTF
CDR3nt: TGCAGCGTTGAGTGGGTAGGGTATGGCTACACCTTC

abundance: -
j_gene: TRBJ1-6
v_gene: TRBV5-5
d_gene: -
CDR3aa: CASSYGQNYNSPLHF
CDR3nt: TGTGCCAGCAGCTATGGACAGAATTATAATTCACCCCTCCACTTT

abundance: few
j_gene: TRBJ1-1
v_gene: TRBV7-9
d_gene: TRBD1
CDR3aa: CASSLGTGRTFF
CDR3nt: TGTGCCAGCAGCTTAGGGACAGGGAGAACTTTCTTT

abundance: -
j_gene: TRBJ2-7
v_gene: TRBV6-1
d_gene: -
CDR3aa: CASSDLSGLAYEQYF
CDR3nt: TGTGCCAGCAGTGATCTCTCGGGTTTGGCTTACGAGCAGTACTTC

abundance: -
j_gene: TRBJ1-2
v_gene: TRBV2
d_gene: TRBD1
CDR3aa: CASSESSGGYGYTF
CDR3nt: TGTGCCAGCAGTGAATCGTCAGGGGGCTATGGCTACACCTTC

abundance: -
j_gene: TRBJ2-1
v_gene: TRBV7-3
d_gene: TRBD2
CDR3aa: CASSRVASGGGAVGNEQFF
CDR3nt: TGTGCCAGCAGCCGCGTAGCTAGCGGCGGGGGGGCGGTGGGGAATGAGCAGTTCTTC

abundance: -
j_gene: TRBJ2-5
v_gene: TRBV7-6
d_gene: -
CDR3aa: CASSLWDQETQYF
CDR3nt: TGTGCCAGCAGCTTATGGGACCAAGAGACCCAGTACTTC

abundance: -
j_gene: TRBJ2-3
v_gene: TRBV9
d_gene: TRBD2
CDR3aa: CASSVEGRGGDTQYF
CDR3nt: TGTGCCAGCAGCGTAGAAGGGAGGGGCGGGGATACGCAGTATTTT

abundance: many
j_gene: TRBJ2-6
v_gene: TRBV6-4
d_gene: TRBD2
CDR3aa: CASSERAGVGANVLTF
CDR3nt: TGTGCCAGCAGTGAACGAGCGGGGGTCGGGGCCAACGTCCTGACTTTC

abundance: -
j_gene: TRBJ1-1
v_gene: TRBV6-5
d_gene: -
CDR3aa: CASTCASRQEAFF
CDR3nt: TGTGCCAGCACCTGCGCCTCCCGACAGGAAGCTTTCTTT

abundance: -
j_gene: TRBJ1-6
v_gene: TRBV2
d_gene: -
CDR3aa: CASSDGNSPLHF
CDR3nt: TGTGCCAGTAGCGACGGTAATTCACCCCTCCACTTT

abundance: -
j_gene: TRBJ2-3
v_gene: TRBV5-6
d_gene: -
CDR3aa: CASSSGGAADTQYF
CDR3nt: TGTGCCAGCAGCTCCGGGGGCGCGGCAGATACGCAGTATTTT

abundance: -
j_gene: TRBJ1-1
v_gene: TRBV6-1
d_gene: TRBD1
CDR3aa: CASRYPGTGHTEAFF
CDR3nt: TGTGCCAGCAGATACCCCGGGACAGGGCACACTGAAGCTTTCTTT

abundance: -
j_gene: TRBJ2-2
v_gene: TRBV30
d_gene: -
CDR3aa: CAWDQRTDNTGELFF
CDR3nt: TGTGCCTGGGATCAAAGGACAGACAACACCGGGGAGCTGTTTTTT

abundance: few
j_gene: TRBJ2-7
v_gene: TRBV7-9
d_gene: TRBD2
CDR3aa: CASSPKTSGESYEQYF
CDR3nt: TGTGCCAGCAGCCCTAAAACTAGCGGGGAATCCTACGAGCAGTACTTC

abundance: -
j_gene: TRBJ2-5
v_gene: TRBV5-1
d_gene: TRBD2
CDR3aa: CASSLWRGVQETQYF
CDR3nt: TGCGCCAGCAGCTTGTGGCGGGGGGTCCAAGAGACCCAGTACTTC

abundance: -
j_gene: TRBJ2-3
v_gene: TRBV4-3
d_gene: -
CDR3aa: CASSQGDSTDTQYF
CDR3nt: TGCGCCAGCAGCCAGGGGGACAGCACAGATACGCAGTATTTT

abundance: once
j_gene: TRBJ1-1
v_gene: TRBV7-9
d_gene: -
CDR3aa: CASSPRQVGVNTEAFF
CDR3nt: TGTGCCAGCAGCCCAAGACAGGTAGGAGTGAACACTGAAGCTTTCTTT

abundance: -
j_gene: TRBJ2-7
v_gene: TRBV7-9
d_gene: TRBD1
CDR3aa: CASSSQGVGEQYF
CDR3nt: TGTGCCAGCAGCTCACAGGGGGTCGGGGAGCAGTACTTC